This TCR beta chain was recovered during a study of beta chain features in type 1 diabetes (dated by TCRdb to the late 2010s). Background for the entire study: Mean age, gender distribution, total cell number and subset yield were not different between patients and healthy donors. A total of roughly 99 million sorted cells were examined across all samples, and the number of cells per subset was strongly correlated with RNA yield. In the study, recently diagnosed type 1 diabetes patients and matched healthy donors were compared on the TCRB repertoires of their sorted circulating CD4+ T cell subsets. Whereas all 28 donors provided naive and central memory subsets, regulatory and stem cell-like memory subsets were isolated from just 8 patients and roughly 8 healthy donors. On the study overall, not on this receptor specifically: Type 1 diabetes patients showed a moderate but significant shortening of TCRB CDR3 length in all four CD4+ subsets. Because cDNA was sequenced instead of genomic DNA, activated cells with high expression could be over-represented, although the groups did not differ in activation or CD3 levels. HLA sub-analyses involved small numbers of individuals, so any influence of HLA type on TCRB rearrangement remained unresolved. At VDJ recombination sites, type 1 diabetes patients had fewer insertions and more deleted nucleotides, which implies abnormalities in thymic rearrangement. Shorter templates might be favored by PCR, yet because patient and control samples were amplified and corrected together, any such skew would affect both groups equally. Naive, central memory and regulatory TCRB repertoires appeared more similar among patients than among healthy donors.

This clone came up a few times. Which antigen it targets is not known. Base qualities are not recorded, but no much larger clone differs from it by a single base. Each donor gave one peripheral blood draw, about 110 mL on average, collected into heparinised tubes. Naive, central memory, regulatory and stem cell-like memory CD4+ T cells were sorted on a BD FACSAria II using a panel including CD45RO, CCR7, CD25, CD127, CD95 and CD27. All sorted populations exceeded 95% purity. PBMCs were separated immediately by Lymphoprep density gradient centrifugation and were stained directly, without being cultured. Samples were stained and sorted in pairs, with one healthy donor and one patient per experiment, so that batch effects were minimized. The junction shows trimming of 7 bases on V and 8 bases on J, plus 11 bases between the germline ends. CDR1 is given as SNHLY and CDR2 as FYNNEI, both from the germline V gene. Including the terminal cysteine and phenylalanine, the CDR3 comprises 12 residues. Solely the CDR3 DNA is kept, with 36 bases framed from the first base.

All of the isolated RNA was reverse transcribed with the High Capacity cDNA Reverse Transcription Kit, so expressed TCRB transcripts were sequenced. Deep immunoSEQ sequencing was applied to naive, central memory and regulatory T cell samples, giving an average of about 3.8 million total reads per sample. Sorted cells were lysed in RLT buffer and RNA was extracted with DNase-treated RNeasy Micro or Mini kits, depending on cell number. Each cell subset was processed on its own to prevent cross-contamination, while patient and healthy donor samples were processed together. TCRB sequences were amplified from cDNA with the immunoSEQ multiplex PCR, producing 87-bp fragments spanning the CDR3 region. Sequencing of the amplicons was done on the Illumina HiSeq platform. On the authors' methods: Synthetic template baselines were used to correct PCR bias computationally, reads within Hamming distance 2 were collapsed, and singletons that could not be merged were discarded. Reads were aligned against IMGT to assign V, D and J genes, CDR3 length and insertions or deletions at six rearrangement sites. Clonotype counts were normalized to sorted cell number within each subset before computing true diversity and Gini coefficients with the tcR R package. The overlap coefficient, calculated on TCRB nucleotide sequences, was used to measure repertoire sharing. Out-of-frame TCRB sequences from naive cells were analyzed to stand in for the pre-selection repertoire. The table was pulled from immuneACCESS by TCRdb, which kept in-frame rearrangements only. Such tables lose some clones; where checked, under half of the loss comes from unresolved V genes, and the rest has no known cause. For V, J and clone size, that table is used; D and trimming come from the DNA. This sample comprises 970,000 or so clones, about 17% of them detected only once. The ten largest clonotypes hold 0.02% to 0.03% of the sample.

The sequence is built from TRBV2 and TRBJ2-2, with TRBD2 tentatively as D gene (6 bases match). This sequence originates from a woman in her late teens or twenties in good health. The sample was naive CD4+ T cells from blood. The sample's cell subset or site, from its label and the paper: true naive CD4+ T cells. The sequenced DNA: TGTGCCAGCACCGGGAGTCCGGGGGAGCTGTTTTTT. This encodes CASTGSPGELFF.